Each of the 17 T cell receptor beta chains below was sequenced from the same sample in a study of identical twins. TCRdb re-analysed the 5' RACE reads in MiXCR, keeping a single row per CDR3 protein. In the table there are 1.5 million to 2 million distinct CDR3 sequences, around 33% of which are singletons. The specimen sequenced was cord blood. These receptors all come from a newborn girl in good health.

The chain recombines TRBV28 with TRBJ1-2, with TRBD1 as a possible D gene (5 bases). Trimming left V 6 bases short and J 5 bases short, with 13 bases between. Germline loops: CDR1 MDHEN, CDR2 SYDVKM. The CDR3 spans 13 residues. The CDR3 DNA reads TGTGCCAGCAGCCTTTATAGGACATATGGCTACACCTTC. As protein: CASSLYRTYGYTF.

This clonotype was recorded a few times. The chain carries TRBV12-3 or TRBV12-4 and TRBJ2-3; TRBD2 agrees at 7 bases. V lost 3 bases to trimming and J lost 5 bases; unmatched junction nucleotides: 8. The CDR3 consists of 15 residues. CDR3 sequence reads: CASSFFGGTGDTQYF. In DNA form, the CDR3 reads TGTGCCAGCAGTTTTTTCGGGGGGACGGGAGATACGCAGTATTTT.

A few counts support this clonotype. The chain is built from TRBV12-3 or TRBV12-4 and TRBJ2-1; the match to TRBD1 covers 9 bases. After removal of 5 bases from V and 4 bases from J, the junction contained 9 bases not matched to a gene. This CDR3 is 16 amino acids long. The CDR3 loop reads CASSQDRGVLYNEQFF. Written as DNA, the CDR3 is TGTGCCAGCAGTCAGGACAGGGGAGTATTGTACAATGAGCAGTTCTTC.

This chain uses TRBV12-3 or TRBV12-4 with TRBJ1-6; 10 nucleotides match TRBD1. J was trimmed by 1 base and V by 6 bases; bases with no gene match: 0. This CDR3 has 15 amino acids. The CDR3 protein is CASRDRGSYNSPLHF. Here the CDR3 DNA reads TGTGCCAGCAGGGACAGGGGGTCCTATAATTCACCCCTCCACTTT.

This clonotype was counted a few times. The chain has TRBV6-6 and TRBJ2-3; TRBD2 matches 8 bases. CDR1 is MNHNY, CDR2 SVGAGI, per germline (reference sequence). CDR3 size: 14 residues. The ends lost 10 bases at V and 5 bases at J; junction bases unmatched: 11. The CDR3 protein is CATAIGTRLDTQYF. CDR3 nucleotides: TGTGCCACCGCTATAGGGACTAGACTAGATACGCAGTATTTT.

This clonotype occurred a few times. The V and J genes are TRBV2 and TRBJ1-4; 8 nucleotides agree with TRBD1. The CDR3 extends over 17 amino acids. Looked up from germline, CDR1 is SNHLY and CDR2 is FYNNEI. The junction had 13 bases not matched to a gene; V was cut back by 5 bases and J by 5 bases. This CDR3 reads CASSPGQAPPANEKLFF. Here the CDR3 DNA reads TGTGCCAGCAGTCCGGGACAGGCGCCCCCGGCGAATGAAAAACTGTTTTTT.

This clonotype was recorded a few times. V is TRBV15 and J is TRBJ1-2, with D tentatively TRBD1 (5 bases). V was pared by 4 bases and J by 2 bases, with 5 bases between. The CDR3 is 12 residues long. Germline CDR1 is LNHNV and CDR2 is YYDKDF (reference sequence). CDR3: CATSKGNYGYTF. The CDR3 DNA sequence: TGTGCCACCAGCAAGGGGAACTATGGCTACACCTTC.

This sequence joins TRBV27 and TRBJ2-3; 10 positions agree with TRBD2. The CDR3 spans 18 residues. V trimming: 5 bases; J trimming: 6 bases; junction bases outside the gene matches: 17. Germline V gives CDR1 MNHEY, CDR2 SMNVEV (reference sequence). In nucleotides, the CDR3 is TGTGCCAGCAGTCCAAAAGGGCTACTAGCGGGGCTGGGTGATACGCAGTATTTT. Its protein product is CASSPKGLLAGLGDTQYF.

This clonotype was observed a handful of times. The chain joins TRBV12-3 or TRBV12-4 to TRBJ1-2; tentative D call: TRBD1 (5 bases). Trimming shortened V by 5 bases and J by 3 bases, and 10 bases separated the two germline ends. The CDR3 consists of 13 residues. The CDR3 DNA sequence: TGTGCCAGCAGTGCCCAGACAGACTATGGCTACACCTTC. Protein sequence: CASSAQTDYGYTF.

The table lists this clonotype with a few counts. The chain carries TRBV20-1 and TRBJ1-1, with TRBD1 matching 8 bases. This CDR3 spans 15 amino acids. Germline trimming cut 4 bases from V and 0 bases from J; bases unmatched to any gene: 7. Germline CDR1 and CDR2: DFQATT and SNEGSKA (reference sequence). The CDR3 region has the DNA TGCAGTGCTACCAGGGGGCCGAGGATGAACACTGAAGCTTTCTTT. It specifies CSATRGPRMNTEAFF.

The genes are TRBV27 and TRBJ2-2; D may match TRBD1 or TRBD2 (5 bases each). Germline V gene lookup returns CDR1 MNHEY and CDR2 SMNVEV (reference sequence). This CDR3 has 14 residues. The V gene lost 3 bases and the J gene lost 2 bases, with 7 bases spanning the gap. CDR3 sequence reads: CASSFRDNTGELFF. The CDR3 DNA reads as TGTGCCAGCAGTTTCCGGGACAACACCGGGGAGCTGTTTTTT.

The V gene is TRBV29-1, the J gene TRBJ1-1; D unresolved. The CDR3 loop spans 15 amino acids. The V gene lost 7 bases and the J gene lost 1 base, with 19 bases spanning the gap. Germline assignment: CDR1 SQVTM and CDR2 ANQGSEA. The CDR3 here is CSAAMAAGGNTEAFF. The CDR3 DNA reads TGCAGCGCGGCGATGGCGGCAGGAGGGAACACTGAAGCTTTCTTT.

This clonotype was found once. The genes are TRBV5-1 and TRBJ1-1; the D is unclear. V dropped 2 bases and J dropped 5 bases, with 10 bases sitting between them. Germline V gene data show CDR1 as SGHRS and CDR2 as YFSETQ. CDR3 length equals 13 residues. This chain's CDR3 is CASSFRYGTEAFF. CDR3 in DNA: TGCGCCAGCAGCTTTAGATACGGTACTGAAGCTTTCTTT.

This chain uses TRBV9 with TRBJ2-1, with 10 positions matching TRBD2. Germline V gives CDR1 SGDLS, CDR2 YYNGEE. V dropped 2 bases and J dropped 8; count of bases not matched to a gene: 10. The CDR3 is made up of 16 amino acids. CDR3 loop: CASSVVLAGARDEQFF. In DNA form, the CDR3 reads TGTGCCAGCAGCGTGGTCCTAGCGGGAGCAAGGGATGAGCAGTTCTTC. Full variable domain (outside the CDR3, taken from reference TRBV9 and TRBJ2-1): DSGVTQTPKHLITATGQRVTLRCSPRSGDLSVYWYQQSLDQGLQFLIQYYNGEERAKGNILERFSAQQFPDLHSELNLSSLELGDSALYFCASSVVLAGARDEQFFGPGTRLTVL.

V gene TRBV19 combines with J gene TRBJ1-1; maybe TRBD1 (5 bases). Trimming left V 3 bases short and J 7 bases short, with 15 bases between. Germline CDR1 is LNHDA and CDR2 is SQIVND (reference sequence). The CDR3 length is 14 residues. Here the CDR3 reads CASSIPAGPGEAFF. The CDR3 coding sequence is TGTGCCAGTAGTATCCCCGCAGGGCCCGGTGAAGCTTTCTTT.

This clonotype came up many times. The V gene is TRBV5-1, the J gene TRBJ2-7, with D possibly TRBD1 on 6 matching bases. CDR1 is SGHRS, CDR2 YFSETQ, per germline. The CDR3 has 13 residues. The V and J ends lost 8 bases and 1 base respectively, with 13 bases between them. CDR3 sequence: CASTGTGSYEQYF. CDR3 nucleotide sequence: TGCGCCAGTACAGGGACCGGATCCTACGAGCAGTACTTC.

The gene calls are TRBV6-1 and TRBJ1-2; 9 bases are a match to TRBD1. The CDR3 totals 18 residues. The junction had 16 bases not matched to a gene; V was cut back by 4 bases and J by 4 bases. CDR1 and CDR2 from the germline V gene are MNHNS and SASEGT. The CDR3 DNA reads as TGTGCCAGCAGTGGAGGAGGGACAGGGTATTTTAGTATCTATGGCTACACCTTC. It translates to CASSGGGTGYFSIYGYTF.